Following are 13 T cell receptor beta chains from one sample sequenced in a study of CDR3 diversity in severe acne (dated by TCRdb to about 2019). The method was PCR. Reads for this sample came from an Illumina HiSeq 2000. TCRdb reprocessed the public reads (quality trimming at Q25 with fastp, clone calling with MiXCR) and kept in-frame beta chains. For every CDR3 protein sequence, its rows merge into one entry that carries the most common genes and DNA. This sample comprises over 70,000 distinct CDR3 sequences, about 54% of them detected only once. The top ten constitute roughly an eighth of the sample. Input material: blood. These receptors were taken from a male donor in good health, without acne.

This clonotype was detected ten times or more. V is TRBV28 and J is TRBJ1-5, with D possibly being TRBD1 (6 bases). This CDR3 has 15 residues. Germline V gene data show CDR1 as MDHEN and CDR2 as SYDVKM. Deletions cut 1 base from V and 2 bases from J, with 9 bases between. CDR3 bases: TGTGCCAGCAGTTTATCGGGGGGCGGCAATCAGCCCCAGCATTTT. It is translated as CASSLSGGGNQPQHF.

As for this clonotype: A single base separates this from a much larger clone, so it may be a read error. CDR3 sequence (DNA): TGTGCCAGCAGCTCGGGACTTTACGAATTGGGGGAGCTGTTTTTT. As protein: CASSSGLYELGELFF. The genes are TRBV5-6 and TRBJ2-2; possibly TRBD2 for D (6 bases). The germline V and J ends were trimmed by 3 bases and 8 bases, with 17 bases remaining between them. The CDR3 extends over 15 amino acids. The germline V gene encodes CDR1 SGHDT and CDR2 YYEEEE.

The V call is TRBV4-1, the J call TRBJ2-5; possibly TRBD1 or TRBD2 for D (5 bases each). Trimming left V 4 bases short and J 5 bases short, with 5 bases between. Germline CDR1 and CDR2: MGHRA and YSYEKL. The CDR3 has 11 residues. The CDR3 protein is CASSRGETQYF. In nucleotides, the CDR3 is TGCGCCAGCAGCCGGGGGGAGACCCAGTACTTC.

The rearrangement uses TRBV7-9 and TRBJ2-7; 9 bases map to TRBD1. V gave up 4 bases and J gave up 5 bases; unmatched junction bases: 6. The CDR3 length is 14 residues. CDR1 and CDR2 (germline): SEHNR, FQNEAQ (reference sequence). This CDR3 is CASSSGTGYNEQYF. As DNA, the CDR3 is TGTGCCAGCAGCTCCGGGACAGGGTATAACGAGCAGTACTTC.

This clonotype was observed many times. This rearrangement joins TRBV20-1 to TRBJ1-1, with 9 bases fitting TRBD1. The CDR3 length is 13 residues. CDR1 DFQATT and CDR2 SNEGSKA come from the germline V gene (reference sequence). V lost 8 bases, J lost 5 bases, and 9 bases stayed unmatched. The DNA of the CDR3 is TGCAGTACTCTCGGACAGGGGTGGACTGAAGCTTTCTTT. Translating gives CSTLGQGWTEAFF.

Remarks on this clonotype: One end of the junction varies from germline; a read error may be responsible. As DNA, the CDR3 is TGCAGTGCCGCACCGGGATCACACACCGGGGAGCTGTACTTC. It specifies CSAAPGSHTGELYF. The chain joins TRBV20-1 to TRBJ2-7, with TRBD2 as a possible D gene (5 bases). From germline, CDR1 is DFQATT and CDR2 SNEGSKA (reference sequence). This CDR3 comprises 14 residues.

This clonotype has at least ten counts. The chain recombines TRBV10-3 with TRBJ1-1; 8 nucleotides line up with TRBD1. J gave up 4 bases and V 2 bases, and 3 bases lay outside the gene matches. CDR3 size: 14 residues. Germline V gene lookup returns CDR1 ENHRY and CDR2 SYGVKD. Here the CDR3 DNA reads TGTGCCATCAGTGAGATAGGACAGGGCACTGAAGCTTTCTTT. Its translation: CAISEIGQGTEAFF.

This clonotype was counted a few times. V gene TRBV7-6 combines with J gene TRBJ1-2, with D maybe TRBD1 (6 bases). Trimming shortened V by 1 base and J by 8 bases, and 11 bases separated the two germline ends. The germline V gene has CDR1 SGHVS and CDR2 FNYEAQ. CDR3 length equals 13 residues. CDR3 nucleotides: TGTGCCAGCAGCTTAGAGCAGGGGATCGGCTACACCTTC. Its protein is CASSLEQGIGYTF.

The V and J genes are TRBV6-5 and TRBJ2-6, with TRBD1 identical over 9 bases. The germline V gene has CDR1 MNHEY and CDR2 SVGAGI. The CDR3 runs 16 residues. The junction had 5 bases not matched to a gene; V was cut back by 6 bases and J by 2 bases. The CDR3 loop reads CASSQRTGAGANVLTF. The CDR3, as DNA: TGTGCCAGCAGCCAAAGGACAGGGGCTGGGGCCAACGTCCTGACTTTC.

The chain employs TRBV5-4 and TRBJ2-7, with D perhaps matching TRBD1 or TRBD2 (7 bases each). The V gene's germline CDR1 is SGHNT and CDR2 YYREEE (reference sequence). The CDR3 sequence is 15 residues long. V was clipped by 2 bases and J by 9 bases, with 21 bases between them. The CDR3 DNA sequence: TGTGCCAGCAGCTTACCCAGGGGGAGGGCTAGCGGGCAGTACTTC. Translated, it gives CASSLPRGRASGQYF.

This clonotype was counted many times. The chain uses TRBV15 and TRBJ2-7; D gene ambiguous. The CDR3 has 15 residues. Per the germline V gene, CDR1 is LNHNV and CDR2 is YYDKDF (reference sequence). V lost 1 base, J lost 5 bases, and 15 bases lay in between. DNA for the CDR3: TGTGCCACCAGCAGAGCTTCTTCAAGCAGGAACGAGCAGTACTTC. Amino acid sequence: CATSRASSSRNEQYF.

In its sample, this clonotype was seen many times. The gene calls are TRBV30 and TRBJ2-2, with 7 bases identical to TRBD2. Germline CDR1 and CDR2: GTSNPN and SVGIG (reference sequence). V was pared by 8 bases and J by 4 bases, with 7 bases of the junction left unmatched. The CDR3 covers 13 residues. The CDR3: CAGGGEVTGELFF. The DNA for the CDR3 is TGTGCCGGGGGGGGGGAGGTCACCGGGGAGCTGTTTTTT. Variable domain in full (rest from reference TRBV30 and TRBJ2-2): SQTIHQWPATLVQPVGSPLSLECTVEGTSNPNLYWYRQAAGRGLQLLFYSVGIGQISSEVPQNLSASRPQDRQFILSSKKLLLSDSGFYLCAGGGEVTGELFFGEGSRLTVL.

The gene calls are TRBV20-1 and TRBJ2-5; 12 nucleotides agree with TRBD2. Germline assignment: CDR1 DFQATT and CDR2 SNEGSKA (reference sequence). Germline trimming cut 2 bases from V and 5 bases from J; bases unmatched to any gene: 9. The CDR3 sequence is 16 residues long. The chain's CDR3 is CSARPTTSGSVETQYF. The CDR3 DNA follows: TGCAGTGCTAGACCGACGACTAGCGGGAGCGTGGAGACCCAGTACTTC.